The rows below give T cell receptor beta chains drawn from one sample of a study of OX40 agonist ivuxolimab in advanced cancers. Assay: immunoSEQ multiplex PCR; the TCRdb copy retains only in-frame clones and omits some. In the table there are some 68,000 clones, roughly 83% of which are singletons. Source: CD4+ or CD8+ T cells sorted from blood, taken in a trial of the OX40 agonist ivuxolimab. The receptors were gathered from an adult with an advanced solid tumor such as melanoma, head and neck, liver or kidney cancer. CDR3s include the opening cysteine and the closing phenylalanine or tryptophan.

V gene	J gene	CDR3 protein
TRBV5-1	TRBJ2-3	CASSPNMGRTDTQYF
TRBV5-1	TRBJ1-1	CASGSQGATEAFF
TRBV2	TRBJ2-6	CASIRGRGLSGANVLTF
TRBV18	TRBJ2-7	CASSPRQTAYEQYF
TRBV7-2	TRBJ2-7	CASSTGSYEQYF
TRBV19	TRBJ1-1	CASSLTGAGYTEAFF
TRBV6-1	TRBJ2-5	CASRAGGAGETQYF
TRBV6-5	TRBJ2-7	CASSYLAGSTYEQYF
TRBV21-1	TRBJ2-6	CASSHVFRDRGLGANVLTF
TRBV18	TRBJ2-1	CASSPKGTGAWSSYNEQFF
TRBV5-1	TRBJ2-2	CASSSPPGELFF
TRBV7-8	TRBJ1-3	CASSLSTGFGNTIYF
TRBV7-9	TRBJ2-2	CASSLPQGQGVSTGELFF
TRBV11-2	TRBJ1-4	CASSGRQGAEEKLFF
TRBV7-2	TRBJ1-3	CASSLRLRNTIYF
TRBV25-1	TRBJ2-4	CASSVGGVINIQYF
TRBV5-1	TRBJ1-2	CASSLSSWQNSDYGYTF
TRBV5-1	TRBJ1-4	CASSSGQGGGNEKLFF
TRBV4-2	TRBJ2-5	CASSFASGAQETQYF
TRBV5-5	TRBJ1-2	CASSLDAYGYTF
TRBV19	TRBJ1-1	CASSTGRNTEAFF
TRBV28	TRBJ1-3	CASRNLGSGNTIYF
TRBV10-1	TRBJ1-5	CASSEDRRGVSNQPQHF
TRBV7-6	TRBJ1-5	CASSSTSGRNQPQHF
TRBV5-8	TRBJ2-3	CASSIGQGSDTQYF
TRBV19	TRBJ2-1	CASSILAEVYNEQFF
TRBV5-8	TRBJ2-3	CASSLGSRTDTQYF
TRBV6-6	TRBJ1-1	CASNKQRGGTNTEAFF
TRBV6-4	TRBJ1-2	CASSADRGDGYTF
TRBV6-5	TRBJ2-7	CASSYFRAGSYEQYF